This TCR beta chain was identified during a study of neurological immune-mediated disorders. The CDR3 covers 16 residues. In germline, CDR1 is KGHSH, CDR2 LQKENI. Trimming removed 3 bases from V and 7 bases from J; junction bases left unmatched: 9. This clonotype showed up many times. The antigen remains undetermined. Overall study results and limits: The greatest TCR clonal expansion appeared in HTLV-1-associated myelopathy and the smallest, falling below healthy controls, in multiple sclerosis. TCR-beta repertoires seemed private in all groups, with no expanded CDR3 amino acid sequences shared.

Synthesis of cDNA used 5'RACE (with 10-nucleotide random UMIs). The output of every sequencing run, over 190 million TCR-beta sequences, came from 15-18 subjects. TCRdb reprocessed the 5' RACE reads via MiXCR and lists one record per CDR3 protein. The data show 50,000 to 70,000 distinct CDR3 sequences, about an eighth seen once. This sequence joins TRBV18 and TRBJ2-1; 10 bases line up with TRBD2. Material for sequencing was PBMCs. The TCR sequence derives from a woman aged 60 to 75 with HTLV-1-associated myelopathy (HAM/TSP). CDR3 coding DNA: TGTGCCAGCTCACCCCCAGCGGGAGGGCCCGGGAATGAGCAGTTCTTC. Its protein is CASSPPAGGPGNEQFF.